The 9 T cell receptor beta chains listed next were all sequenced from one sample in a study of blood T cell repertoires in COVID-19. Generated by immunoSEQ multiplex PCR, the TCRdb table keeps only in-frame clones and is missing some. The sample has fewer than 80,000 clones, around 80% seen once; the top ten hold over 7.5%. The sequencing input was peripheral blood. The origin of the receptors is a human donor in a cohort sampled during active COVID-19.

The genes are TRBV3-1 (or the pseudogene TRBV3-2) and TRBJ1-4; 7 bases are shared with TRBD1. J lost 3 bases, V lost 6 bases, and 7 bases had no gene match. The CDR3 runs 15 residues. Germline V gene data show CDR1 as LGHDT and CDR2 as YNNKEL (reference sequence). The CDR3 bases are TGTGCCAGCAGTGCAAGGGGGCTAGCTAATGAAAAACTGTTTTTT. Its translation: CASSARGLANEKLFF.

This sequence joins TRBV7-2 and TRBJ2-1, with D tentatively TRBD2 (6 bases). V lost 1 base and J 7 bases, leaving 17 bases between the germline ends. Germline CDR1 and CDR2: SGHTA and FQGNSA. There are 16 residues in the CDR3. The CDR3 region is CASSLESGLRNNEQFF. The CDR3, as DNA: TGTGCCAGCAGCTTAGAATCAGGACTACGGAATAATGAGCAGTTCTTC.

This clone was detected once. The chain links TRBV20-1 to TRBJ1-2; a weak D match, TRBD1 (5 bases). The CDR3 spans 15 residues. From germline, CDR1 is DFQATT and CDR2 SNEGSKA (reference sequence). V was pared by 3 bases and J by 1 base, with 15 bases between. This chain's CDR3 is CSASEKAGFNYGYTF. CDR3 DNA: TGCAGTGCTAGTGAGAAGGCAGGGTTTAACTATGGCTACACCTTC.

This chain connects TRBV19 to TRBJ1-5, with 9 nucleotides matching TRBD1. The V segment lost 10 bases and the J segment 1 base; nucleotides outside the gene matches: 2. CDR3 size: 13 residues. Germline loops: CDR1 LNHDA, CDR2 SQIVND (reference sequence). The CDR3 loop reads CATGTGSNQPQHF. Here the CDR3 DNA reads TGTGCCACCGGGACAGGGAGCAATCAGCCCCAGCATTTT.

This clone appeared once. The chain uses TRBV5-5 and TRBJ2-2; 10 bases are a match to TRBD2. This CDR3 comprises 15 residues. The J segment lost 7 bases and the V segment lost 4 bases, leaving 7 bases of the junction unmatched. Per germline, CDR1 SGHKS and CDR2 YYEKEE (reference sequence). The CDR3 DNA reads TGTGCCAGCAGCCCTAGCGGGAGAAGGGACGGGGAGCTGTTTTTT. It translates to CASSPSGRRDGELFF.

J is TRBJ2-5 and V is TRBV5-1; D perhaps matches TRBD1 (6 bases). Germline CDR1 SGHRS, CDR2 YFSETQ. Trimming took 3 bases from V and 5 from J, leaving 11 bases between them. The CDR3 is 13 residues long. In nucleotides, the CDR3 is TGCGCCAGCAGCTCAGGGGTTCGGGAGACCCAGTACTTC. It yields the protein CASSSGVRETQYF.

This chain joins TRBV20-1 and TRBJ2-1; 8 nucleotides align to TRBD2. CDR3 size: 15 residues. V lost 3 bases to trimming and J lost 7 bases; unmatched junction nucleotides: 11. Germline V gene data show CDR1 as DFQATT and CDR2 as SNEGSKA (reference sequence). CDR3 residues: CSASRASGRSNEQFF. CDR3 sequence (DNA): TGCAGTGCTAGTCGGGCGAGCGGGAGATCGAATGAGCAGTTCTTC.

This chain joins TRBV5-6 and TRBJ1-2; 10 nucleotides line up with TRBD1. The CDR3 totals 15 residues. V shed 3 bases and J 1 base; nucleotides not matched to a gene: 3. Germline V gene data show CDR1 as SGHDT and CDR2 as YYEEEE. The CDR3 region is CASSWGDRGNYGYTF. In DNA, the CDR3 is TGTGCCAGCAGCTGGGGGGACAGGGGTAACTATGGCTACACCTTC.

The CDR3 spells CASSPTPRQGGYEQYF. The CDR3 DNA follows: TGTGCCAGCAGCCCAACTCCAAGACAGGGGGGGTACGAGCAGTACTTC. This chain uses TRBV4-2 with TRBJ2-7; 9 positions match TRBD1. V dropped 4 bases and J dropped 4; count of bases not matched to a gene: 11. Germline loops: CDR1 LGHNA, CDR2 YNFKEQ. CDR3 size: 16 residues.